A selection of T cell receptor beta chains follows, all from one sample in a study of T cells after yellow fever vaccination. TCRdb reanalysed the 5' RACE reads using MiXCR and keeps one entry per CDR3 protein. The sample includes some 350,000 distinct CDR3 sequences, approximately 4.2% of them seen just once. The specimen comprised PBMCs, sampled 5 days after the yellow fever booster vaccination. Receptors were obtained from a man in his late teens or twenties who received the YFV17D yellow fever vaccine. The CDR3 runs from the conserved cysteine through the conserved F or W. The order of the fields is J gene, V gene, D gene, CDR3 protein. A D gene is named only where the DNA matches it firmly.

j_call: TRBJ1-2; v_call: TRBV15; d_call: .; cdr3_aa: CATSRANSDAYGYTF
j_call: TRBJ2-5; v_call: TRBV12-3/TRBV12-4; d_call: TRBD1; cdr3_aa: CASSPTTGGQETQYF
j_call: TRBJ1-2; v_call: TRBV5-1; d_call: .; cdr3_aa: CASSLGFYGYTF
j_call: TRBJ1-1; v_call: TRBV20-1; d_call: .; cdr3_aa: CSARPGGANTEAFF
j_call: TRBJ1-1; v_call: TRBV15; d_call: TRBD1; cdr3_aa: CATSRGRQGTEAFF
j_call: TRBJ2-5; v_call: TRBV7-9; d_call: .; cdr3_aa: CASSHLLGSAGRETQYF
j_call: TRBJ2-3; v_call: TRBV7-2; d_call: .; cdr3_aa: CASSLDLRRGADTQYF
j_call: TRBJ2-5; v_call: TRBV5-1; d_call: .; cdr3_aa: CASRPGTPRKETQYF
j_call: TRBJ2-1; v_call: TRBV6-5; d_call: .; cdr3_aa: CASSYYGGNEQFF
j_call: TRBJ2-1; v_call: TRBV24-1; d_call: TRBD1; cdr3_aa: CATSGDRERDEQFF
j_call: TRBJ1-1; v_call: TRBV4-2; d_call: .; cdr3_aa: CASASREGSTEAFF
j_call: TRBJ2-2; v_call: TRBV5-1; d_call: .; cdr3_aa: CASSSGTLNTGELFF
j_call: TRBJ2-5; v_call: TRBV6-2/TRBV6-3; d_call: .; cdr3_aa: CASSLPQGQKHQETQYF
j_call: TRBJ1-5; v_call: TRBV5-1; d_call: .; cdr3_aa: CASSLASDQPQHF
j_call: TRBJ2-3; v_call: TRBV9; d_call: .; cdr3_aa: CASSVGGFTDTQYF
j_call: TRBJ2-3; v_call: TRBV5-6; d_call: .; cdr3_aa: CASSFMAATDTQYF
j_call: TRBJ2-7; v_call: TRBV21-1; d_call: .; cdr3_aa: CASSSPGQKASEQYF